The source of this TCR beta chain is a study of tumor-infiltrating lymphocytes in primary liver carcinoma. Findings and limits, study-wide: No more than about 8-24% of top clones could be seen in all five tumor regions. Tumor region pairs shared more overlap than did tumor-adjacent and tumor-blood pairs.

The germline V gene encodes CDR1 SGHAT and CDR2 FQDESV (reference sequence). There are 14 residues in the CDR3. As for this clonotype: Its antigen is unidentified. The junction departs from germline at one end; a sequencing error may be responsible.

The roughly 18-32 mg bulk tissue piece was not sorted before simultaneous RNA and DNA extraction. A constant-region primer primed TCR beta cDNA synthesis from roughly 510 ng of total RNA. Slightly modified ARM-PCR with three nested multiplex PCR rounds yielded TCR beta libraries. Use of TRBV1-TRBV30 forward primers with a C-beta reverse primer characterized the first two PCR rounds, which lasted 10 cycles each. TCRdb recomputed calls from the multiplex PCR reads with MiXCR, one row per CDR3 protein. This sample carries about 100,000 distinct CDR3 sequences, under 70% of them seen once, and the ten largest clones take 9% to 15%.

Sample: liver tumor tissue from sampling region 2. Subset of the sample: tumor region T2, inferior pole. The sequence derives from an older woman with primary liver carcinoma and hepatitis B virus infection. V is TRBV11-1 and J is TRBJ2-1; TRBD2 is a possible D gene (6 bases). This chain's CDR3 is CARSDGLAVYEHFF. The DNA for the CDR3 is TGTGCCAGGAGCGACGGATTAGCGGTCTATGAGCACTTCTTC.